This TCR beta chain was recovered during a study of blood T cell repertoires in COVID-19. Study context: Samples representing acute and convalescent COVID-19 were sourced from the United States, Italy and Spain. PBMCs, B-cell-depleted T cells, or T cells were the source of the cDNA or gDNA that made up the material.

J was trimmed by 7 bases and V by 5 bases; bases with no gene match: 5. Looked up from germline, CDR1 is LNHDA and CDR2 is SQIVND (reference sequence). CDR3 length: 14 amino acids. Per the study methods: From reference gene primer amplification, estimates of nucleated cell counts were derived. TCRdb's copy holds only in-frame clones and misses some; the assay was immunoSEQ multiplex PCR. V and J calls and clone size come straight from that table; D and trimming were deduced from the DNA. The data hold 65,000 to 85,000 clones, with about four fifths observed a single time. The sequence derives from a woman aged 55-69 years with acute or convalescent COVID-19. Material for sequencing was peripheral blood. This rearrangement joins TRBV19 to TRBJ1-6; TRBD1 matches at 7 bases. The CDR3 DNA sequence: TGTGCCAGTAGTTCCCGGACAGGCAATTCACCCCTCCACTTT. Residues: CASSSRTGNSPLHF.